This record looks at one TCR beta chain sequence and its context. Original methodology: Estimation of nucleated cell counts was performed using reference gene primer amplification. Sequencing was performed with immunoSEQ multiplex PCR; in TCRdb, only in-frame clones are kept and a portion is missing. V, J and clone size were drawn from that table, and D and trimming were deduced from the DNA. Here the sample spans roughly 140,000 clones, more than 65% being singletons. This CDR3 is built from 15 residues. Germline V gene lookup returns CDR1 SGHVS and CDR2 FQNEAQ. V shed 7 bases and J 5 bases; nucleotides not matched to a gene: 11. The data stem from a study of blood T cell repertoires in COVID-19. Overall study context: COVID-19 samples from acute and convalescent phases originated in the United States, Italy and Spain. Sources were T cells, B-cell-depleted T cells, or PBMCs; the material itself was cDNA or gDNA.

This chain connects TRBV7-8 to TRBJ2-1; 7 bases are a match to TRBD2. Sequencing was performed on peripheral blood. The clonotype was recovered from a woman in her forties or fifties in a cohort sampled during active or convalescent COVID-19. DNA of the CDR3: TGTGCCAGCACTCCACAGGCGGGGGAAGACAATGAGCAGTTCTTC. This translates into CASTPQAGEDNEQFF.